The 24 T cell receptor beta chains reported below all come from one sample, sequenced in a study of cytomegalovirus exposure and HLA in healthy donors. In the PCR, 60 Vbeta and 13 Jbeta primers were used. The data were produced by immunoSEQ multiplex PCR, yet TCRdb's version contains in-frame clones alone and is incomplete. This sample carries over 150,000 clones, just under 85% of them seen once, and the ten largest clones take roughly 5%. What was sequenced was PBMCs. These receptors were obtained from a girl aged 10 to 17 in good health and CMV-seropositive.

This chain links TRBV2 with TRBJ1-2; 9 nucleotides agree with TRBD1. V lost 5 bases, J lost 0 bases, and 7 bases stayed unmatched. The germline gives CDR1 SNHLY, CDR2 FYNNEI. The CDR3 is 16 amino acids. The CDR3 spells CASSPGQGVSNYGYTF. In DNA form, the CDR3 reads TGTGCCAGCAGTCCGGGACAGGGTGTCTCTAACTATGGCTACACCTTC.

This clone has only a few counts. The chain uses TRBV6-5 and TRBJ1-5; D gene uncertain. Germline CDR1 and CDR2: MNHEY and SVGAGI. CDR3 length: 13 residues. Trimming pared 5 bases from V and 7 bases from J, leaving 12 bases between. The CDR3 DNA reads as TGTGCCAGCAGTGAGCGGCTGGGACAGCCCCAGCATTTT. Protein: CASSERLGQPQHF.

The chain uses TRBV5-4 and TRBJ2-2, with 8 bases fitting TRBD1. The V segment lost 7 bases and the J segment 5 bases; nucleotides outside the gene matches: 7. Germline-derived CDR1 and CDR2 are SGHNT and YYREEE (reference sequence). The CDR3 consists of 14 residues. CDR3 DNA: TGTGCCAGCTTACAGGGGGGAGAGACCGGGGAGCTGTTTTTT. This encodes CASLQGGETGELFF.

This chain uses TRBV28 with TRBJ1-5, with a possible D match to TRBD1 (5 bases). This CDR3 is built from 15 residues. Germline V gene sequence: CDR1 MDHEN, CDR2 SYDVKM. V gave up 4 bases and J gave up 1 base, with 11 bases separating them. The CDR3 protein is CASSYSGGSNQPQHF. The CDR3 bases are TGTGCCAGCAGTTATTCGGGGGGAAGCAATCAGCCCCAGCATTTT. Supplemented by reference TRBV28 and TRBJ1-5, the full variable domain reads DVKVTQSSRYLVKRTGEKVFLECVQDMDHENMFWYRQDPGLGLRLIYFSYDVKMKEKGDIPEGYSVSREKKERFSLILESASTNQTSMYLCASSYSGGSNQPQHFGDGTRLSIL.

The V and J genes are TRBV5-4 and TRBJ1-4; D call uncertain. This CDR3 is 15 amino acids long. V lost 0 bases to trimming and J lost 4 bases, with 10 bases between them. CDR1 and CDR2 from the germline V gene are SGHNT and YYREEE (reference sequence). CDR3 sequence: CASSLGSRSNEKLFF. Here the CDR3 DNA reads TGTGCCAGCAGCTTGGGTTCCAGAAGTAATGAAAAACTGTTTTTT.

This sequence joins TRBV27 and TRBJ2-6; possibly TRBD1 for D (9 bases). CDR3 length: 16 residues. Trimming pared 4 bases from V and 7 bases from J, leaving 17 bases between. Germline values: CDR1 MNHEY, CDR2 SMNVEV (reference sequence). The CDR3 loop is CASSSQGAGGANVLTF. The CDR3 DNA sequence: TGTGCCAGCAGTTCACAGGGGGCGGGGGGAGCCAACGTCCTGACTTTC.

The J gene is TRBJ2-1, the V gene TRBV7-2; 11 bases are shared with TRBD2. J lost 0 bases, V lost 5 bases, and 3 bases had no gene match. This CDR3 has 16 residues. Germline V lookup: CDR1 SGHTA, CDR2 FQGNSA. The CDR3 nucleotides read TGTGCCAGCAGCATTAGCGGGGGGGTCTCCTACAATGAGCAGTTCTTC. It yields the protein CASSISGGVSYNEQFF.

The chain joins TRBV30 to TRBJ1-4; 7 positions match TRBD1. The J segment lost 3 bases and the V segment lost 4 bases, leaving 8 bases of the junction unmatched. The CDR3 covers 15 residues. From germline, CDR1 is GTSNPN and CDR2 SVGIG (reference sequence). Written as DNA, the CDR3 is TGTGCCTGGAAGATAAGGGGACAGTCTAATGAAAAACTGTTTTTT. It is translated as CAWKIRGQSNEKLFF.

V gene TRBV10-1 combines with J gene TRBJ2-2; no definite D call. V was clipped by 0 bases and J by 0 bases, with 11 bases between them. The germline V gene encodes CDR1 WNHNN and CDR2 SYGVQD (reference sequence). The CDR3 length is 17 residues. CDR3: CASSESLSYSNTGELFF. The CDR3 DNA reads TGCGCCAGCAGTGAGTCTTTGTCCTATTCGAACACCGGGGAGCTGTTTTTT.

The chain employs TRBV7-9 and TRBJ2-7; 9 nucleotides match TRBD2. The CDR3 length is 15 residues. Germline V CDR1 and CDR2: SEHNR, FQNEAQ (reference sequence). Trimming removed 1 base from V and 7 bases from J; junction bases left unmatched: 8. The CDR3 region has the DNA TGTGCCAGCAGCTTAGTGTCTAGCGGGGAGGAAGAGCAGTACTTC. Its translation: CASSLVSSGEEEQYF.

This chain links TRBV19 with TRBJ1-1; 7 nucleotides line up with TRBD1. This CDR3 is built from 15 residues. Trimming at V came to 1 base and at J to 1 base, leaving 3 bases not matched to a gene. Per the germline V gene, CDR1 is LNHDA and CDR2 is SQIVND (reference sequence). The CDR3, as DNA: TGTGCCAGTAGTATAGCAGGGACAGAGAACACTGAAGCTTTCTTT. Its protein product is CASSIAGTENTEAFF. The variable domain in full, completed from reference TRBV19 and TRBJ1-1, reads DGGITQSPKYLFRKEGQNVTLSCEQNLNHDAMYWYRQDPGQGLRLIYYSQIVNDFQKGDIAEGYSVSREKKESFPLTVTSAQKNPTAFYLCASSIAGTENTEAFFGQGTRLTVV.

This clone came up once. V is TRBV7-6 and J is TRBJ2-3, with TRBD2 as a possible D gene (6 bases). Trimming shortened V by 0 bases and J by 14 bases, and 18 bases separated the two germline ends. The CDR3 totals 14 residues. CDR1 and CDR2 (germline): SGHVS, FNYEAQ. The CDR3 region is CASSLAGDSPVWYF. In nucleotides, the CDR3 is TGTGCCAGCAGCTTAGCTGGGGACTCCCCCGTTTGGTATTTT.

The chain recombines TRBV5-1 with TRBJ2-1; 7 bases are a match to TRBD2. Germline CDR1 and CDR2: SGHRS and YFSETQ. This CDR3 contains 17 residues. Unmatched junction bases numbered 9, after V lost 2 bases and J lost 1 base. The CDR3 DNA follows: TGCGCCAGCAGCTTTAGAGGGGACTATGGGTCCTACAATGAGCAGTTCTTC. Amino acid sequence: CASSFRGDYGSYNEQFF.

The rearrangement links TRBV6-5 to TRBJ2-2, with a weak D call TRBD1 (6 bases). Between the trimmed V and J ends, which lost 2 bases and 6 bases, there was a span of 16 bases. The length of the CDR3 is 16 residues. Germline CDR1 MNHEY, CDR2 SVGAGI. CDR3 coding DNA: TGTGCCAGCAGTTACGGGGGCTTTGTACGTTCCGGGGAGCTGTTTTTT. Amino acids: CASSYGGFVRSGELFF.

This clone came up a few times. The J gene is TRBJ1-3, the V gene TRBV6-1, with 7 bases matching TRBD1. CDR1 and CDR2 (germline): MNHNS, SASEGT. V dropped 4 bases and J dropped 2; count of bases not matched to a gene: 8. The CDR3 spans 16 residues. The CDR3 DNA sequence: TGTGCCAGCAGTGCTATGACAGGGTTCACTGGAAACACCATATATTTT. The encoded protein is CASSAMTGFTGNTIYF.

This chain uses TRBV29-1 with TRBJ1-2; the match to TRBD1 covers 7 bases. This CDR3 is 13 amino acids long. V shed 6 bases, J shed 2 bases, and the junction held 6 bases outside the gene matches. CDR1 SQVTM and CDR2 ANQGSEA come from the germline V gene. The CDR3 protein is CSVPGQKNYGYTF. The CDR3 DNA follows: TGCAGCGTCCCGGGACAGAAGAACTATGGCTACACCTTC.

The chain uses TRBV5-1 and TRBJ2-2; TRBD1 aligns across 7 bases. Trimming removed 7 bases from V and 10 bases from J; junction bases left unmatched: 7. CDR1 is SGHRS and CDR2 is YFSETQ in the germline V gene. This CDR3 has 12 residues. Written as DNA, the CDR3 is TGCGCCAGCGGGACAGACAATGAGGAGCTGTTTTTT. This translates into CASGTDNEELFF.

The V gene is TRBV13, the J gene TRBJ1-1, with D uncertain. The V and J ends lost 1 base and 3 bases respectively, with 6 bases between them. Germline assignment: CDR1 PRHDT and CDR2 FYEKMQ (reference sequence). There are 13 residues in the CDR3. The CDR3 DNA is TGTGCCAGCAGCTTAGTGGGCGACACTGAAGCTTTCTTT. It codes for CASSLVGDTEAFF.

This clone was detected a few times. The rearrangement joins TRBV18 to TRBJ1-6; 8 positions match TRBD1. Germline CDR1 KGHSH, CDR2 LQKENI. CDR3 length: 13 amino acids. Trimming cost V 2 bases and J 14 bases; bases outside gene matches: 5. The CDR3: CASSPTQGASLHF. As DNA, the CDR3 is TGTGCCAGCTCACCAACTCAGGGGGCGTCCCTCCACTTT.

This chain uses TRBV9 with TRBJ2-1, with TRBD2 matching 8 bases. Per the germline V gene, CDR1 is SGDLS and CDR2 is YYNGEE. J gave up 0 bases and V 6 bases, and 5 bases lay outside the gene matches. The CDR3 is made up of 15 amino acids. DNA for the CDR3: TGTGCCAGCACAAGCGGGGGAAGCTCCTACAATGAGCAGTTCTTC. Residues: CASTSGGSSYNEQFF. The whole variable domain, filled in from reference TRBV9 and TRBJ2-1, reads DSGVTQTPKHLITATGQRVTLRCSPRSGDLSVYWYQQSLDQGLQFLIQYYNGEERAKGNILERFSAQQFPDLHSELNLSSLELGDSALYFCASTSGGSSYNEQFFGPGTRLTVL.

The chain uses TRBV15 and TRBJ2-5; TRBD2 aligns across 11 bases. The CDR3 runs to 15 residues. The germline V gene has CDR1 LNHNV and CDR2 YYDKDF (reference sequence). After removal of 5 bases from V and 4 bases from J, the junction contained 6 bases not matched to a gene. CDR3 coding DNA: TGTGCCACCAGCCGTACTAGCGGGGGTGCAGAGACCCAGTACTTC. It encodes CATSRTSGGAETQYF.

This clone was observed a single time. In DNA form, the CDR3 reads TGCGCCAGCAGCACGGGCGGGGGCTTTGAAAAACTGTTTTTT. It codes for CASSTGGGFEKLFF. The genes are TRBV5-1 and TRBJ1-4; perhaps TRBD1 as D (6 bases). Trimming took 4 bases from V and 7 from J, leaving 14 bases between them. The germline CDR1 and CDR2 sequences are SGHRS and YFSETQ. The CDR3 contains 14 residues.

V usage is TRBV5-5 and J usage is TRBJ1-6, with a tentative D call TRBD1 (5 bases). Germline V lookup: CDR1 SGHKS, CDR2 YYEKEE (reference sequence). Trimming cost V 3 bases and J 7 bases, with 17 bases left between them. CDR3 length equals 16 residues. CDR3 sequence reads: CASSWGGRPVNSPLHF. The CDR3 coding sequence is TGTGCCAGCAGCTGGGGGGGACGGCCGGTGAATTCACCCCTCCACTTT.

This clone was seen once. The chain uses TRBV27 and TRBJ2-5, with TRBD1 matching 9 bases. Germline V gene sequence: CDR1 MNHEY, CDR2 SMNVEV (reference sequence). With 4 bases clipped from V and 1 base from J, the junction kept 4 bases outside the gene matches. This CDR3 has 15 amino acids. The CDR3 here is CASSSRDRVQETQYF. The CDR3 DNA follows: TGTGCCAGCAGTTCCCGGGACAGGGTCCAAGAGACCCAGTACTTC.